A selection of T cell receptor beta chains follows, all from one sample in a study of CD8+ T cells in alopecia areata. Sequencing used immunoSEQ multiplex PCR; TCRdb keeps in-frame clones, though not all of them. The data show 150,000 or so clones, roughly 63% seen once. The specimen was CD4+ T cells sorted from blood, collected at approximately week 56, from a patient treated with tofacitinib. These receptors were obtained from a human donor with alopecia areata. CDR3s include the opening cysteine and the closing phenylalanine or tryptophan.

V gene	J gene	CDR3 protein
TRBV30	TRBJ1-2	CAWGPGAGYTF
TRBV27	TRBJ1-1	CASSLPGGWAFF
TRBV29-1	TRBJ1-2	CSVSLDRNYGYTF
TRBV6-5	TRBJ2-7	CASSYGGDRDEQYF
TRBV5-1	TRBJ2-1	CASSLDKTHNEQFF
TRBV4-1	TRBJ2-5	CASSQEWGRETQYF
TRBV15	TRBJ1-5	CATGRDGNQPQHF
TRBV30	TRBJ1-1	CAWSLAGTANTEAFF
TRBV25-1	TRBJ2-1	CASSANRHSKQFF
TRBV7-9	TRBJ1-1	CASRLFDSGTEAFF
TRBV18	TRBJ2-7	CASSPGTGYEQYF
TRBV4-2	TRBJ1-1	CASSQDMATEEAFF
TRBV19	TRBJ2-3	CASSQTSGGTDTQYF
TRBV7-2	TRBJ2-7	CASSGAYEQYF
TRBV6-6	TRBJ2-7	CASRDRVPYEQYF
TRBV5-1	TRBJ1-2	CASSLDSYGYTF
TRBV6-5	TRBJ1-1	CASSKNTEAFF
TRBV2	TRBJ1-2	CASSVLRDRGFYGYTF
TRBV5-1	TRBJ1-1	CASSLGTNTEAFF
TRBV29-1	TRBJ1-3	CSGGQGNTIYF
TRBV30	TRBJ1-6	CAWWRPGQHNSPLHF
TRBV11-2	TRBJ2-7	CASSFGALVYEQYF
TRBV7-2	TRBJ2-3	CASSSPGQSTDTQYF
TRBV29-1	TRBJ2-4	CSVTIGPALAKNIQYF
TRBV5-6	TRBJ1-1	CASSRGGTEAFF
TRBV7-9	TRBJ2-1	CASSPRYKRLVETNEQFF
TRBV30	TRBJ2-1	CAWDRTRAAGQQFF
TRBV30	TRBJ1-1	CAWSLLDRDTEAFF
TRBV18	TRBJ1-2	CASSPGTGYGYTF
TRBV7-2	TRBJ2-7	CASSLAAGGSFEQYF
TRBV7-2	TRBJ1-5	CASSRRLNSNQPQHF
TRBV29-1	TRBJ2-3	CSVELADTQYF
TRBV30	TRBJ1-2	CAWRTGRLTYGYTF
TRBV5-5	TRBJ2-7	CASSLEQEIGKQYF
TRBV29-1	TRBJ1-4	CSVSALGGEKLFF
TRBV30	TRBJ2-2	CAWSVGGTGELFF
TRBV6-5	TRBJ1-2	CASSYQAPGNYGYTF
TRBV6-6	TRBJ2-1	CASSYRPYNEQFF
TRBV7-6	TRBJ2-7	CASSLSGGLYEQYF
TRBV5-1	TRBJ2-5	CASRRTEKETQYF
TRBV5-4	TRBJ2-7	CASSWGVSYEQYF
TRBV4-1	TRBJ1-2	CASSQDTGGRLGGYTF
TRBV2	TRBJ2-7	CASGTGTLHYEQYF
TRBV4-1	TRBJ2-5	CASSQEQLATQYF
TRBV7-2	TRBJ1-5	CASSLVPRSSNQPQHF
TRBV12-5	TRBJ2-5	CASGLVPPGTQYF
TRBV21-1	TRBJ1-6	CASRSEPLHF
TRBV2	TRBJ1-4	CASSKQGYGEKLFF
TRBV10-3	TRBJ1-2	CAISESWQNYGYTF
TRBV30	TRBJ2-7	CAWSVLWTGSYEQYF
TRBV7-9	TRBJ2-5	CASSLRLPEETQYF
TRBV2	TRBJ1-4	CASSEVEKLFF
TRBV5-1	TRBJ2-7	CASSPQGTGVYEQYF
TRBV6-1	TRBJ2-1	CASSESQVHIF
TRBV29-1	TRBJ2-7	CSVATVLGYEQYF
TRBV10-3	TRBJ2-3	CAISESKGRVVDTQYF
TRBV7-2	TRBJ2-5	CASSNARGRETQYF
TRBV6-1	TRBJ2-1	CASSRTIEQFF
TRBV2	TRBJ2-2	CASSSTPATGELFF